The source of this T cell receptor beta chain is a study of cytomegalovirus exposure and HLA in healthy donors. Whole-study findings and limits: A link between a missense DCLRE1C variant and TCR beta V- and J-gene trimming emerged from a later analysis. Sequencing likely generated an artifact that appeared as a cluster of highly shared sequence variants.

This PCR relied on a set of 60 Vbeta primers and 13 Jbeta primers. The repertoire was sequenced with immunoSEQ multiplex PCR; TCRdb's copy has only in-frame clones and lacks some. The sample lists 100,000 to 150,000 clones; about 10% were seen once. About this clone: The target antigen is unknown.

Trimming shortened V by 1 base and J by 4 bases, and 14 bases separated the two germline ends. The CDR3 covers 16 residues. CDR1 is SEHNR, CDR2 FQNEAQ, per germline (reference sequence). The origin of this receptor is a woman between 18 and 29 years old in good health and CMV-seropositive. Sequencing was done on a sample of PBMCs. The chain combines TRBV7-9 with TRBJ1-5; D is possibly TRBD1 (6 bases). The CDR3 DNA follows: TGTGCCAGCAGCTTAGTAGGGGGATTGGAAAATCAGCCCCAGCATTTT. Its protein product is CASSLVGGLENQPQHF.